This T cell receptor beta chain derives from a study of T-cell reconstitution after alpha-beta-depleted transplantation in children. This sample's TCRbeta library carried unique molecular identifier barcodes. MiXCR, applied by TCRdb to the PCR reads, yields one record per CDR3 protein. This table holds some 500,000 distinct CDR3 sequences, approximately 32% found once. The CDR3 has 15 residues. Trimming cost V 6 bases and J 6 bases, with 20 bases left between them. The rearrangement joins TRBV12-3 or TRBV12-4 to TRBJ1-1; D is perhaps TRBD1 (6 bases). The source was PBMCs from the stem cell graft donor, collected from the stem cell graft. The clonotype comes from a human donor who donated a stem cell graft to a child with aplastic anemia. This CDR3 reads CASRRNGMTGAEAFF. For the CDR3, the DNA is TGTGCCAGCAGGCGAAACGGGATGACAGGTGCTGAAGCTTTCTTT.